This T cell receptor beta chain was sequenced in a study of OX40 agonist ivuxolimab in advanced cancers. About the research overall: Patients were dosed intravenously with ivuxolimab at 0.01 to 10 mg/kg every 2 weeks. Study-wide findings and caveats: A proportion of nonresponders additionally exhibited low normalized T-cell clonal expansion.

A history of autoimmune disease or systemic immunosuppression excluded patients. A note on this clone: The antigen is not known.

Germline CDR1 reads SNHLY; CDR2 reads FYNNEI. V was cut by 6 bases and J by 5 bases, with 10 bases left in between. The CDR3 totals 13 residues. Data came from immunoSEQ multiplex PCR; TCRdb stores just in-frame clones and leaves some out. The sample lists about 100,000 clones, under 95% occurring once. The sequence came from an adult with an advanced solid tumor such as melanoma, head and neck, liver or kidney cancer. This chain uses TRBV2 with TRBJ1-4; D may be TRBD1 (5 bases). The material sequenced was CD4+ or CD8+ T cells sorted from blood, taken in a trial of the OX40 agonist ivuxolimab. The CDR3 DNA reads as TGTGCCAGCAGCCAAGACAGCAATGAAAAACTGTTTTTT. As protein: CASSQDSNEKLFF. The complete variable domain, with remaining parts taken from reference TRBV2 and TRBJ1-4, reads EPEVTQTPSHQVTQMGQEVILRCVPISNHLYFYWYRQILGQKVEFLVSFYNNEISEKSEIFDDQFSVERPDGSNFTLKIRSTKLEDSAMYFCASSQDSNEKLFFGSGTQLSVL.